Presented here are 29 T cell receptor beta chains from one specimen sequenced in a study of resident and recirculating memory T cells in vitiligo. Some clones are missing from TCRdb's copy, which holds only in-frame ones; the method was immunoSEQ multiplex PCR. The sample consists of tens of thousands of clones, under 95% of them appearing once. Sequenced material: blood. The receptors come from a male donor with vitiligo.

The count of this clone is one. The V and J genes are TRBV4-3 and TRBJ2-3, with D hard to call. Germline V lookup: CDR1 LGHNA, CDR2 YSLEER. Trimming took off 3 bases at V and 1 base at J, with 8 bases between the two ends. This CDR3 region has 14 residues. This CDR3 is CASSQTGGTDTQYF. CDR3 coding DNA: TGCGCCAGCAGCCAGACTGGCGGCACAGATACGCAGTATTTT.

The chain couples TRBV27 to TRBJ2-1, with TRBD2 matching 15 bases. Trimming took 4 bases from V and 9 from J; bases not matched to a gene: 10. Germline-derived CDR1 and CDR2 are MNHEY and SMNVEV (reference sequence). This CDR3 comprises 17 residues. This chain's CDR3 is CASSWTSGRALLGEQFF. DNA of the CDR3: TGTGCCAGCAGTTGGACTAGCGGGAGGGCCCTCCTCGGTGAGCAGTTCTTC.

This chain connects TRBV6-5 to TRBJ2-1; 7 positions match TRBD2. CDR3 length: 15 residues. Per the germline V gene, CDR1 is MNHEY and CDR2 is SVGAGI. The V segment lost 4 bases and the J segment 2 bases; nucleotides outside the gene matches: 5. For the CDR3, the DNA is TGTGCCAGCAGTTTAGAGCGGGGCCCCTACAATGAGCAGTTCTTC. Its translation is CASSLERGPYNEQFF.

In its sample, this clone was seen once. The chain has TRBV9 and TRBJ2-1, with a weak D call TRBD1 (6 bases). Germline lookup yields CDR1 SGDLS and CDR2 YYNGEE. Trimming shortened V by 2 bases and J by 3 bases, and 12 bases separated the two germline ends. This CDR3 region has 15 residues. CDR3: CASSVWGQVYNEQFF. DNA of the CDR3: TGTGCCAGCAGCGTGTGGGGACAAGTCTACAATGAGCAGTTCTTC.

This chain uses TRBV7-2 with TRBJ1-1; D unresolved. Trimming left V 0 bases short and J 1 base short, with 6 bases between. Germline V gene sequence: CDR1 SGHTA, CDR2 FQGNSA. The CDR3 extends over 14 amino acids. The CDR3 is CASSLARANTEAFF. CDR3 DNA sequence: TGTGCCAGCAGCTTAGCGCGGGCGAACACTGAAGCTTTCTTT.

The chain links TRBV6-1 to TRBJ2-5; 7 positions match TRBD2. The CDR3 extends over 14 amino acids. V trimming: 6 bases; J trimming: 5 bases; junction bases outside the gene matches: 9. Germline CDR1 and CDR2: MNHNS and SASEGT. CDR3 bases: TGTGCCAGCAGCGGCCGGGGGAGGGTCGAGACCCAGTACTTC. As protein: CASSGRGRVETQYF.

The rearrangement uses TRBV2 and TRBJ2-1, with 11 bases identical to TRBD2. Germline loops: CDR1 SNHLY, CDR2 FYNNEI. The ends lost 5 bases at V and 10 bases at J; junction bases unmatched: 7. This CDR3 contains 14 residues. For the CDR3, the DNA is TGTGCCAGCAGTCGACTAGCGGGGCCCGAGGAGCAGTTCTTC. Translation: CASSRLAGPEEQFF.

The CDR3 nucleotides read TGCGCCAGCAGTCAATCCCGACGAACTCTTAGCGGGAGGGGATTCTCCTACGAGCAGTACTTC. The encoded protein is CASSQSRRTLSGRGFSYEQYF. The chain employs TRBV23-1 and TRBJ2-7; 11 nucleotides align to TRBD2. TRBV23-1 belongs to the ORF category, with a function that is uncertain. V lost 0 bases and J lost 0; bases outside the gene matches: 16. The CDR3 runs 21 residues.

The rearrangement links TRBV4-3 to TRBJ2-5, with 11 bases aligning to TRBD2. Germline trimming cut 5 bases from V and 4 bases from J; bases unmatched to any gene: 12. The CDR3 length is 17 residues. Per germline, CDR1 LGHNA and CDR2 YSLEER. CDR3 amino acids: CASSKRGTSGSGETQYF. CDR3 nucleotide sequence: TGCGCCAGCAGCAAAAGGGGCACTAGCGGGAGTGGAGAGACCCAGTACTTC.

Points on this clone: Other DNA sequences in this sample translate to the same CDR3. The chain couples TRBV7-9 to TRBJ1-2, with 9 bases matching TRBD1. This CDR3 contains 14 residues. V shed 5 bases and J 1 base; nucleotides not matched to a gene: 2. Germline V gene data show CDR1 as SEHNR and CDR2 as FQNEAQ (reference sequence). DNA of the CDR3: TGTGCCAGCAGCCCGGGACAGGGTAACTATGGCTACACCTTC. As protein: CASSPGQGNYGYTF.

This chain joins TRBV9 and TRBJ2-4; 8 bases agree with TRBD2. V shed 0 bases, J shed 7 bases, and the junction held 9 bases outside the gene matches. Looked up from germline, CDR1 is SGDLS and CDR2 is YYNGEE. This CDR3 region has 16 residues. The CDR3 spells CASSVAGGRSRNIQYF. The CDR3 coding sequence is TGTGCCAGCAGCGTAGCTGGCGGGAGGTCTCGCAACATTCAGTACTTC.

V gene TRBV5-1 combines with J gene TRBJ1-5; possible D gene TRBD1, 5 bases. Germline-derived CDR1 and CDR2 are SGHRS and YFSETQ. V lost 5 bases and J lost 3, with 12 bases in between. The CDR3 is made up of 14 amino acids. DNA of the CDR3: TGCGCCAGCAGACCCGACAGTAACAATCAGCCCCAGCATTTT. It encodes CASRPDSNNQPQHF.

The chain is built from TRBV25-1 and TRBJ2-7, with D tentatively TRBD2 (6 bases). Germline V gives CDR1 MGHDK, CDR2 SYGVNS. Trimming took off 3 bases at V and 6 bases at J, with 15 bases between the two ends. This CDR3 has 14 residues. In DNA, the CDR3 is TGTGCCAGCAGTGACGGGTTTGAAGCGGGCGAGCAGTACTTC. Its protein is CASSDGFEAGEQYF.

The chain couples TRBV29-1 to TRBJ2-7; maybe TRBD2 (5 bases). Trimming pared 6 bases from V and 7 bases from J, leaving 10 bases between. The germline CDR1 and CDR2 sequences are SQVTM and ANQGSEA. The CDR3 sequence is 10 residues long. The DNA for the CDR3 is TGCAGCGTCAATTCGGGGGAGCAGTACTTC. Amino acid sequence: CSVNSGEQYF.

This chain's CDR3 is CASSLGGLAGVAYNEQFF. For the CDR3, the DNA is TGTGCCAGCAGCTTGGGGGGACTAGCGGGAGTAGCCTACAATGAGCAGTTCTTC. The J gene is TRBJ2-1, the V gene TRBV5-4; 14 bases agree with TRBD2. Germline assignment: CDR1 SGHNT and CDR2 YYREEE (reference sequence). V gave up 0 bases and J gave up 2 bases; unmatched junction bases: 4. This CDR3 has 18 amino acids.

This chain connects TRBV28 to TRBJ2-7; possible D gene TRBD2, 6 bases. Germline CDR1 MDHEN, CDR2 SYDVKM. The CDR3 runs 14 residues. Trimming stripped 3 bases from V and 0 bases from J, with 9 bases between. The CDR3, as DNA: TGTGCCAGCAGTTTGTCCGGGAGCTCCTACGAGCAGTACTTC. It is translated as CASSLSGSSYEQYF.

The chain couples TRBV30 to TRBJ2-7; TRBD2 might be the D (6 bases). The germline V gene has CDR1 GTSNPN and CDR2 SVGIG (reference sequence). The CDR3 sequence is 15 residues long. Deletions cut 2 bases from V and 2 bases from J, with 16 bases between. CDR3 sequence reads: CAWSMSPEGAYEQYF. The CDR3 DNA is TGTGCCTGGAGTATGTCCCCGGAGGGCGCCTACGAGCAGTACTTC.

This chain connects TRBV10-3 to TRBJ2-7; TRBD1 matches at 8 bases. Germline loops: CDR1 ENHRY, CDR2 SYGVKD. There are 14 residues in the CDR3. V dropped 10 bases and J dropped 5; count of bases not matched to a gene: 13. The CDR3 spells CATAPGQGIDEQYF. CDR3 nucleotide sequence: TGTGCCACCGCCCCCGGACAGGGCATCGACGAGCAGTACTTC.

The V and J genes are TRBV29-1 and TRBJ2-1; the match to TRBD2 covers 8 bases. Germline V CDR1 and CDR2: SQVTM, ANQGSEA. There are 15 residues in the CDR3. Trimming at V came to 7 bases and at J to 12 bases, leaving 20 bases not matched to a gene. In nucleotides, the CDR3 is TGCAGCGGAATGACTAGCGAAGACATTTATTTGGGGCAGTTCTTC. Its protein is CSGMTSEDIYLGQFF.

J is TRBJ1-4 and V is TRBV27; D possibly corresponds to TRBD1 (5 bases). V was clipped by 3 bases and J by 7 bases, with 18 bases between them. The CDR3 runs to 16 residues. Germline V gene data show CDR1 as MNHEY and CDR2 as SMNVEV (reference sequence). The CDR3 region is CASSLRLPGLSEKLFF. The CDR3 DNA follows: TGTGCCAGCAGTTTGCGACTGCCAGGGCTTAGTGAAAAACTGTTTTTT.

The rearrangement links TRBV12-5 to TRBJ2-1, with 8 bases aligning to TRBD2. The V segment lost 6 bases and the J segment 4 bases; nucleotides outside the gene matches: 8. This CDR3 spans 15 amino acids. CDR1 and CDR2 from the germline V gene are LGHNT and FRNRAP. DNA of the CDR3: TGTGCTAGTGGAAAAAGCGGGGGACGTTACAATGAGCAGTTCTTC. It is translated as CASGKSGGRYNEQFF.

Turning to this clone: This sample includes further DNA sequences coding for the same CDR3. The chain is built from TRBV6-1 and TRBJ2-1, with 7 bases aligning to TRBD1. CDR1 is MNHNS, CDR2 SASEGT, per germline. After removal of 6 bases from V and 7 bases from J, the junction contained 9 bases not matched to a gene. This CDR3 contains 14 residues. Here the CDR3 DNA reads TGTGCCAGCAGACCTTACCGACAGGGAAATGAGCAGTTCTTC. Protein sequence: CASRPYRQGNEQFF.

The V call is TRBV18, the J call TRBJ1-1; D remains unclear. The ends were cut back, 5 bases at V and 1 base at J, with 5 bases in the middle. This CDR3 comprises 12 residues. From germline, CDR1 is KGHSH and CDR2 LQKENI. The CDR3 sequence: CASSEGNTEAFF. CDR3 in DNA: TGTGCCAGCTCAGAGGGGAACACTGAAGCTTTCTTT.

The chain joins TRBV7-9 to TRBJ2-1, with 9 bases that match TRBD2. The CDR3 extends over 13 amino acids. Germline V gene sequence: CDR1 SEHNR, CDR2 FQNEAQ (reference sequence). Unmatched junction bases numbered 3, after V lost 8 bases and J lost 4 bases. DNA for the CDR3: TGTGCCAGCTTGCGGGAGGGATACAATGAGCAGTTCTTC. It encodes CASLREGYNEQFF.

The chain recombines TRBV11-2 with TRBJ2-7; the match to TRBD2 covers 10 bases. The CDR3 extends over 16 amino acids. Germline V gene data show CDR1 as SGHAT and CDR2 as FQNNGV. The J segment lost 5 bases and the V segment lost 7 bases, leaving 14 bases of the junction unmatched. The CDR3 DNA reads TGTGCCAGCACACCCCACTCCAGCGGGAGGGCCCACGAGCAGTACTTC. Residues: CASTPHSSGRAHEQYF.

This clone has just one count. This sequence joins TRBV4-1 and TRBJ1-5, with no clear D. The V gene's germline CDR1 is MGHRA and CDR2 YSYEKL. V was cut by 1 base and J by 6 bases, with 13 bases left in between. There are 15 residues in the CDR3. CDR3 residues: CASSQGQLSVQPQHF. CDR3 in DNA: TGCGCCAGCAGCCAAGGACAATTGAGTGTTCAGCCCCAGCATTTT.

The chain uses TRBV27 and TRBJ2-7, with 9 bases fitting TRBD2. This CDR3 has 15 amino acids. J gave up 3 bases and V 5 bases, and 8 bases lay outside the gene matches. CDR1 and CDR2 (germline): MNHEY, SMNVEV (reference sequence). The CDR3 region is CASSVAISGSYEQYF. CDR3 in DNA: TGTGCCAGCAGTGTCGCCATTAGCGGGAGCTACGAGCAGTACTTC.

V and J are TRBV7-8 and TRBJ2-7; 12 nucleotides match TRBD2. Trimming removed 3 bases from V and 4 bases from J; junction bases left unmatched: 4. This CDR3 comprises 15 residues. Germline V gene sequence: CDR1 SGHVS, CDR2 FQNEAQ. CDR3 protein: CASSLTSGRGYEQYF. CDR3 sequence (DNA): TGTGCCAGCAGCTTGACTAGCGGGAGAGGGTACGAGCAGTACTTC.

The sample holds a few counts of this clone. The rearrangement links TRBV9 to TRBJ1-1, with a possible D match to TRBD1 (5 bases). Germline lookup yields CDR1 SGDLS and CDR2 YYNGEE. There are 13 residues in the CDR3. Trimming removed 4 bases at V and 0 bases at J, with 7 bases between. This CDR3 reads CASSPGLNTEAFF. The CDR3 DNA is TGTGCCAGCAGCCCAGGGTTGAACACTGAAGCTTTCTTT.